This note documents a single T cell receptor beta chain sequence. The data derive from a study of blood T cell repertoires in COVID-19. Overall study: Samples of COVID-19 (acute and convalescent) were obtained from the United States, Italy and Spain. PBMCs, B-cell-depleted T cells, or T cells were the source of the cDNA or gDNA that made up the material.

This CDR3 has 15 amino acids. The V gene's germline CDR1 is GTSNPN and CDR2 SVGIG (reference sequence). V shed 3 bases and J 3 bases; nucleotides not matched to a gene: 3. The repertoire was sequenced with immunoSEQ multiplex PCR; TCRdb's copy has only in-frame clones and lacks some. The profile shows 150,000 to 200,000 clones, roughly 89% of them singletons. The origin of this receptor is a woman aged 50 to 65 with acute or convalescent COVID-19. The chain is built from TRBV30 and TRBJ1-6; the match to TRBD1 covers 9 bases. The sequencing input was peripheral blood. CDR3: CAWSAGQGYNSPLHF. CDR3 coding DNA: TGTGCCTGGAGCGCGGGACAGGGCTATAATTCACCCCTCCACTTT.